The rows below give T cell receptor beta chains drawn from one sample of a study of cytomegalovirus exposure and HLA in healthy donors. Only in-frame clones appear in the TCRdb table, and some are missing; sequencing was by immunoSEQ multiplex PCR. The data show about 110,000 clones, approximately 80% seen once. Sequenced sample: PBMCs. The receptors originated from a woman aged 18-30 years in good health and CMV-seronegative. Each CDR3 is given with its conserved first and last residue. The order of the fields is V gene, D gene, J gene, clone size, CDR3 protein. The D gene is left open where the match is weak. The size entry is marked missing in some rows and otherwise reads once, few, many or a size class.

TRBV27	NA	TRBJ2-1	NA	CASSQGLYNEQFF
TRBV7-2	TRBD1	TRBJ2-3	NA	CASSGTGPTDTQYF
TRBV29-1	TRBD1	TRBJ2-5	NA	CSVVRDRQETQYF
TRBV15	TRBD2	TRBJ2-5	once	CATRAGEQYF
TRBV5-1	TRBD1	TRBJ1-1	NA	CASTGQGGENTEAFF
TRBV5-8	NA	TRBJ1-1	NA	CASSLGQAWNTEAFF
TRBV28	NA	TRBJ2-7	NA	CASSFLSYEQYF
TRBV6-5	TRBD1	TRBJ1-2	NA	CASSYSLDRGNGYTF
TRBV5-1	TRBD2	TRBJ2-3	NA	CASSWGTSGLGDTQYF
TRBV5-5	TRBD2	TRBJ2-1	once	CASSPALSGRAYVYYEQFF
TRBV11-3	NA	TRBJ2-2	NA	CASSLSGTETGELFF
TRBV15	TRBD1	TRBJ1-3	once	CATSRAGGSGNTIYF
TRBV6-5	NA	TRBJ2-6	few	CASSYQGSGANVLTF
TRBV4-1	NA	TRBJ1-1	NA	CASSRLMMNTEAFF
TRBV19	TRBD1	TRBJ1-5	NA	CASKDRVSLPQHF
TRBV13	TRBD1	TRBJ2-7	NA	CASSLSGQGANEQYF
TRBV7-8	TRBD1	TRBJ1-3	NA	CASRSLSGTASGNTIYF
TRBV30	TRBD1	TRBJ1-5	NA	CATGVRSNQPQHF
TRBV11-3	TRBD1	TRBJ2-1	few	CASSLGTGGSDEQFF
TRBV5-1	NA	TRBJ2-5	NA	CASSFGLKQETQYF
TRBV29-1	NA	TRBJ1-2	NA	CSVVRDYGYTF
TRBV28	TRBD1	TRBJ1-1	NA	CATWDRMNTEAFF
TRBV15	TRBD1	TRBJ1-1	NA	CATKRDRAITEAFF
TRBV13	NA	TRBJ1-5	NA	CASSLGGADQPQHF
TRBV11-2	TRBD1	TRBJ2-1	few	CASTDRQGLNEQFF
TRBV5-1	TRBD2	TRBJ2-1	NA	CASSLAGEGRSEQFF
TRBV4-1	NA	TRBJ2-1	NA	CASSQATGPYNEQFF
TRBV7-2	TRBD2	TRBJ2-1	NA	CASSPGGAYNEQFF
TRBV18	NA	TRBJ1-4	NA	CASSPGGGSNEKLFF
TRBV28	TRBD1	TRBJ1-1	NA	CASSAPGTANTEAFF
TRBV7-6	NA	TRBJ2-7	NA	CASSLEYMYEQYF